The 10 T cell receptor beta chains below all came from one sample that was sequenced in a study of blood T cells in healthy people across ages. A J-beta primer mix and a sample-barcoded 5' primer were used in a second PCR of roughly 6 to 11 cycles. MiXCR, applied by TCRdb to the 5' RACE reads, yields one record per CDR3 protein. Among 800,000 to 950,000 distinct CDR3 sequences listed, roughly 35% were seen once. Sequenced input: blood. These receptors were taken from a man between 18 and 29 years old in good health.

This clonotype was recorded at least ten times. This chain uses TRBV11-1 with TRBJ1-1; D remains ambiguous. The CDR3 totals 13 residues. Trimming took 6 bases from V and 1 from J, leaving 9 bases between them. CDR1 is SGHAT and CDR2 is FQDESV in the germline V gene (reference sequence). The CDR3 protein is CASSIRGNTEAFF. The CDR3 DNA is TGTGCCAGCAGTATTCGGGGGAACACTGAAGCTTTCTTT.

The chain has TRBV2 and TRBJ1-1; 9 nucleotides match TRBD1. This CDR3 is built from 14 residues. Germline CDR1 is SNHLY and CDR2 is FYNNEI. V gave up 8 bases and J gave up 0 bases; unmatched junction bases: 4. The CDR3 region is CASGRDRVNTEAFF. In nucleotides, the CDR3 is TGTGCCAGCGGGAGGGACAGGGTGAACACTGAAGCTTTCTTT. Variable domain in full (rest from reference TRBV2 and TRBJ1-1): EPEVTQTPSHQVTQMGQEVILRCVPISNHLYFYWYRQILGQKVEFLVSFYNNEISEKSEIFDDQFSVERPDGSNFTLKIRSTKLEDSAMYFCASGRDRVNTEAFFGQGTRLTVV.

The rearrangement uses TRBV6-5 and TRBJ2-1; D may be TRBD1 or TRBD2 (5 bases each). V was cut by 0 bases and J by 6 bases, with 18 bases left in between. This CDR3 is 17 amino acids long. CDR1 is MNHEY, CDR2 SVGAGI, per germline. The CDR3 bases are TGTGCCAGCAGTTACTCGATGTTGGGGAGAGGGGCCAATGAGCAGTTCTTC. This encodes CASSYSMLGRGANEQFF.

The V gene is TRBV2, the J gene TRBJ1-5; D ambiguous. V was cut by 7 bases and J by 3 bases, with 10 bases left in between. CDR3 length equals 13 residues. CDR1 SNHLY and CDR2 FYNNEI come from the germline V gene. As DNA, the CDR3 is TGTGCCAGCACTCCGGGGTTCAATCAGCCCCAGCATTTT. This codes for CASTPGFNQPQHF.

The chain is built from TRBV20-1 and TRBJ2-5, with 7 bases aligning to TRBD1. CDR3 length equals 14 residues. Per the germline V gene, CDR1 is DFQATT and CDR2 is SNEGSKA (reference sequence). V lost 2 bases and J lost 0; bases outside the gene matches: 3. The CDR3 reads CSARRTGDQETQYF. Written as DNA, the CDR3 is TGCAGTGCTAGAAGGACAGGAGACCAAGAGACCCAGTACTTC.

This clonotype was picked up many times. The rearrangement links TRBV7-2 to TRBJ2-3; no clear D gene. This CDR3 has 14 residues. Germline V CDR1 and CDR2: SGHTA, FQGNSA. V was clipped by 2 bases and J by 3 bases, with 9 bases between them. The CDR3 DNA is TGTGCCAGCAGCTTACCCTTCGGGACAGATACGCAGTATTTT. Encoded protein: CASSLPFGTDTQYF. Drawing the rest from reference TRBV7-2 and TRBJ2-3, the complete variable domain is GAGVSQSPSNKVTEKGKDVELRCDPISGHTALYWYRQSLGQGLEFLIYFQGNSAPDKSGLPSDRFSAERTGGSVSTLTIQRTQQEDSAVYLCASSLPFGTDTQYFGPGTRLTVL.

The chain employs TRBV5-1 and TRBJ2-4; TRBD1 agrees at 8 bases. This CDR3 is built from 17 residues. The trim removed 4 bases at V and 1 base at J, leaving 10 bases unmatched. Germline CDR1 SGHRS, CDR2 YFSETQ. CDR3 in amino acids: CASSLGTGAKAKNIQYF. The DNA of the CDR3 is TGCGCCAGCAGCCTGGGGACAGGCGCTAAGGCCAAAAACATTCAGTACTTC. The complete variable domain, with remaining parts taken from reference TRBV5-1 and TRBJ2-4, reads KAGVTQTPRYLIKTRGQQVTLSCSPISGHRSVSWYQQTPGQGLQFLFEYFSETQRNKGNFPGRFSGRQFSNSRSEMNVSTLELGDSALYLCASSLGTGAKAKNIQYFGAGTRLSVL.

This clonotype was observed a handful of times. The chain recombines TRBV6-1 with TRBJ2-5; 10 bases are a match to TRBD1. In germline, CDR1 is MNHNS, CDR2 SASEGT. There are 18 residues in the CDR3. J was trimmed by 3 bases and V by 6 bases; bases with no gene match: 16. The CDR3 region has the DNA TGTGCCAGCAGGCGACCTCCGGGACAGGGGATCATAAAAGAGACCCAGTACTTC. This sequence encodes CASRRPPGQGIIKETQYF.

Here the CDR3 reads CASSPNSGGGNEQYF. Written as DNA, the CDR3 is TGTGCCAGCAGCCCCAATAGCGGGGGAGGAAATGAGCAGTACTTC. The chain couples TRBV12-3 or TRBV12-4 to TRBJ2-5, with 9 nucleotides matching TRBD2. The CDR3 runs to 15 residues. Losses at the gene ends were 6 bases for V and 11 bases for J; bases not matched to a gene: 16.

The chain joins TRBV2 to TRBJ1-2; D possibly corresponds to TRBD1 (5 bases). The germline V and J ends were trimmed by 3 bases and 6 bases, with 20 bases remaining between them. Germline values: CDR1 SNHLY, CDR2 FYNNEI. The CDR3 loop spans 16 amino acids. The chain's CDR3 is CASSDPWDQGPHGYTF. The CDR3 coding sequence is TGTGCCAGCAGTGACCCTTGGGACCAGGGCCCTCATGGCTACACCTTC.